The 22 T cell receptor beta chains listed next were all sequenced from one sample in a study of blood T cell repertoires in COVID-19. The repertoire was sequenced with immunoSEQ multiplex PCR; TCRdb's copy has only in-frame clones and lacks some. The sample carries 150,000 to 200,000 clones, around 81% recorded once. The sequenced sample was peripheral blood. The receptors were sampled from a man in his 70s with active or convalescent COVID-19.

The J gene is TRBJ1-6, the V gene TRBV28; D is unclear. Germline V gene sequence: CDR1 MDHEN, CDR2 SYDVKM. The CDR3 sequence is 16 residues long. Trimming pared 6 bases from V and 0 bases from J, leaving 12 bases between. DNA of the CDR3: TGTGCCAGCAGACGTAAGAGGAGCTCCTATAATTCACCCCTCCACTTT. It codes for CASRRKRSSYNSPLHF. Supplemented by reference TRBV28 and TRBJ1-6, the full variable domain reads DVKVTQSSRYLVKRTGEKVFLECVQDMDHENMFWYRQDPGLGLRLIYFSYDVKMKEKGDIPEGYSVSREKKERFSLILESASTNQTSMYLCASRRKRSSYNSPLHFGNGTRLTVT.

The V gene is TRBV30, the J gene TRBJ2-7, with D possibly matching TRBD2 (6 bases). Germline V gives CDR1 GTSNPN, CDR2 SVGIG (reference sequence). Trimming shortened V by 5 bases and J by 0 bases, and 11 bases separated the two germline ends. CDR3 length: 13 amino acids. The chain's CDR3 is CAWHIGSSYEQYF. Written as DNA, the CDR3 is TGTGCCTGGCATATCGGGAGCTCCTACGAGCAGTACTTC.

This chain connects TRBV12-3 or TRBV12-4 to TRBJ2-1; 8 nucleotides align to TRBD2. This CDR3 is 12 amino acids long. J was trimmed by 15 bases and V by 3 bases; bases with no gene match: 7. CDR3 residues: CASSLGLGLPFF. The CDR3 region has the DNA TGTGCCAGCAGTTTGGGACTAGGTTTGCCGTTCTTC.

This chain links TRBV7-2 with TRBJ1-5, with TRBD1 matching 8 bases. Germline V lookup: CDR1 SGHTA, CDR2 FQGNSA. The CDR3 length is 15 residues. V dropped 5 bases and J dropped 3; count of bases not matched to a gene: 6. The CDR3 sequence: CASSPTGGSNQPQHF. DNA for the CDR3: TGTGCCAGCAGCCCTACAGGGGGTTCCAATCAGCCCCAGCATTTT.

The chain is built from TRBV29-1 and TRBJ2-1, with 13 nucleotides matching TRBD2. The CDR3 spans 15 residues. The J segment lost 7 bases and the V segment lost 6 bases, leaving 9 bases of the junction unmatched. The germline V gene encodes CDR1 SQVTM and CDR2 ANQGSEA. The CDR3 DNA reads as TGCAGCGTACAACTAGCGGGGGGGCCAGGGAATGAGCAGTTCTTC. As protein: CSVQLAGGPGNEQFF.

This chain connects TRBV19 to TRBJ2-1; no clear D gene. There are 11 residues in the CDR3. V lost 7 bases and J lost 8, with 9 bases in between. Germline CDR1 LNHDA, CDR2 SQIVND (reference sequence). This CDR3 is CASTAEDEQFF. The CDR3 nucleotides are TGTGCCAGTACCGCGGAAGATGAGCAGTTCTTC.

J is TRBJ1-2 and V is TRBV28, with D tentatively TRBD1 (5 bases). Trimming took off 4 bases at V and 4 bases at J, with 10 bases between the two ends. The CDR3 is made up of 13 amino acids. Germline CDR1 MDHEN, CDR2 SYDVKM. CDR3 loop: CASSSGGGYGYTF. In nucleotides, the CDR3 is TGTGCCAGCAGTTCTGGGGGGGGCTATGGCTACACCTTC.

This clone was picked up one time. The J gene is TRBJ2-2, the V gene TRBV7-2; no clear D. Trimming pared 2 bases from V and 4 bases from J, leaving 14 bases between. Germline V gives CDR1 SGHTA, CDR2 FQGNSA. The CDR3 is 16 residues long. The CDR3 nucleotides read TGTGCCAGCAGCTTATCCAGCGTGGGTGGCACCGGGGAGCTGTTTTTT. Protein product: CASSLSSVGGTGELFF.

This chain links TRBV29-1 with TRBJ1-1; the D is unclear. The CDR3 totals 12 residues. Germline V lookup: CDR1 SQVTM, CDR2 ANQGSEA. Trimming took 8 bases from V and 0 from J, leaving 10 bases between them. CDR3 DNA sequence: TGCAGCTCGAGGGAATTGAACACTGAAGCTTTCTTT. Amino acids: CSSRELNTEAFF.

The chain employs TRBV19 and TRBJ2-1; perhaps TRBD1 as D (6 bases). Deletions cut 3 bases from V and 6 bases from J, with 24 bases between. In germline, CDR1 is LNHDA, CDR2 SQIVND (reference sequence). The CDR3 is 18 amino acids. The CDR3 reads CASSIYPGTLPEFNEQFF. CDR3 nucleotide sequence: TGTGCCAGTAGTATCTATCCCGGGACATTGCCAGAATTCAATGAGCAGTTCTTC. The full variable domain, in which reference TRBV19 and TRBJ2-1 provide the parts outside the CDR3, is DGGITQSPKYLFRKEGQNVTLSCEQNLNHDAMYWYRQDPGQGLRLIYYSQIVNDFQKGDIAEGYSVSREKKESFPLTVTSAQKNPTAFYLCASSIYPGTLPEFNEQFFGPGTRLTVL.

This chain connects TRBV7-8 to TRBJ1-3; D possibly corresponds to TRBD1 (6 bases). The germline V and J ends were trimmed by 1 base and 3 bases, with 7 bases remaining between them. CDR3 length equals 14 residues. Germline V lookup: CDR1 SGHVS, CDR2 FQNEAQ. CDR3 nucleotides: TGTGCCAGCAGCTTAGGGGGACATGGAAACACCATATATTTT. This sequence encodes CASSLGGHGNTIYF.

J is TRBJ1-1 and V is TRBV2, with TRBD1 matching 8 bases. The J segment lost 6 bases and the V segment lost 1 base, leaving 13 bases of the junction unmatched. CDR1 and CDR2 (germline): SNHLY, FYNNEI. The CDR3 totals 17 residues. The CDR3 sequence is CASSEEGNSDRESEAFF. The CDR3 DNA reads as TGTGCCAGCAGTGAAGAAGGGAATTCGGACAGGGAATCTGAAGCTTTCTTT. Looking up the rest from reference TRBV2 and TRBJ1-1 gives the full variable domain: EPEVTQTPSHQVTQMGQEVILRCVPISNHLYFYWYRQILGQKVEFLVSFYNNEISEKSEIFDDQFSVERPDGSNFTLKIRSTKLEDSAMYFCASSEEGNSDRESEAFFGQGTRLTVV.

The rearrangement joins TRBV7-2 to TRBJ2-3; 7 nucleotides match TRBD2. The V and J ends lost 6 bases and 4 bases, in that order; junction bases with no gene match: 1. The CDR3 spans 12 residues. Germline loops: CDR1 SGHTA, CDR2 FQGNSA. CDR3 sequence: CASRSGADTQYF. The CDR3 region has the DNA TGTGCCAGCAGAAGCGGGGCAGATACGCAGTATTTT.

V usage is TRBV29-1 and J usage is TRBJ2-1, with TRBD1 identical over 8 bases. This CDR3 comprises 16 residues. V was clipped by 4 bases and J by 7 bases; unmatched bases: 15. Germline V lookup: CDR1 SQVTM, CDR2 ANQGSEA. CDR3 nucleotides: TGCAGCGTTGCAGGGCTTCAGGTCAGGGGGCTGAATGAGCAGTTCTTC. Amino acid sequence: CSVAGLQVRGLNEQFF.

The chain has TRBV7-9 and TRBJ2-2; a weak D match, TRBD2 (5 bases). V gave up 5 bases and J gave up 5 bases, with 15 bases separating them. From germline, CDR1 is SEHNR and CDR2 FQNEAQ (reference sequence). The CDR3 covers 15 residues. The CDR3 sequence: CASSPRRRRTGELFF. DNA for the CDR3: TGTGCCAGCAGCCCCCGGCGCCGGAGGACCGGGGAGCTGTTTTTT.

The gene calls are TRBV5-5 and TRBJ1-2; unclear D gene. The CDR3 spans 14 residues. V lost 6 bases, J lost 0 bases, and 12 bases lay in between. Per germline, CDR1 SGHKS and CDR2 YYEKEE (reference sequence). DNA for the CDR3: TGTGCCAGCACCCGGTACCAGGCTAACTATGGCTACACCTTC. It encodes CASTRYQANYGYTF. Full variable domain (remainder filled in from reference TRBV5-5 and TRBJ1-2): DAGVTQSPTHLIKTRGQQVTLRCSPISGHKSVSWYQQVLGQGPQFIFQYYEKEERGRGNFPDRFSARQFPNYSSELNVNALLLGDSALYLCASTRYQANYGYTFGSGTRLTVV.

The CDR3 nucleotides are TGTGCCAGCAGCCCCATGGCCACGTCCGGGGAGCTGTTTTTT. This sequence encodes CASSPMATSGELFF. The chain couples TRBV3-1 (or the pseudogene TRBV3-2) to TRBJ2-2, with D uncertain. Germline assignment: CDR1 LGHDT and CDR2 YNNKEL (reference sequence). The CDR3 has 14 residues. V was cut by 4 bases and J by 6 bases, with 12 bases left in between.

This clone was detected only once. The chain employs TRBV27 and TRBJ2-4; D is possibly TRBD1 (6 bases). The CDR3 is made up of 13 amino acids. V lost 5 bases and J 10 bases, leaving 15 bases between the germline ends. From germline, CDR1 is MNHEY and CDR2 SMNVEV (reference sequence). CDR3 DNA sequence: TGTGCCAGCAGTCCAGACAGGATTTCGATTCAGTACTTC. This gives the protein CASSPDRISIQYF.

This clone is a singleton in its sample. The chain has TRBV18 and TRBJ1-4, with TRBD1 matching over 9 bases. Germline CDR1 is KGHSH and CDR2 is LQKENI. This CDR3 is 13 amino acids long. Trimming at V came to 5 bases and at J to 7 bases, leaving 2 bases not matched to a gene. The CDR3 here is CASSRDRAEKLFF. In DNA form, the CDR3 reads TGTGCCAGCTCAAGGGACAGGGCTGAAAAACTGTTTTTT.

CDR3 sequence: CASRGRQGDEQFF. The CDR3 DNA reads TGTGCCAGCAGGGGAAGACAGGGCGATGAGCAGTTCTTC. The chain recombines TRBV9 with TRBJ2-1; TRBD1 aligns across 7 bases. The length of the CDR3 is 13 residues. J was trimmed by 8 bases and V by 5 bases; bases with no gene match: 7. Looked up from germline, CDR1 is SGDLS and CDR2 is YYNGEE.

J is TRBJ1-5 and V is TRBV6-5; no definite D call. The CDR3 consists of 13 residues. V gave up 5 bases and J gave up 7 bases, with 12 bases separating them. Germline V lookup: CDR1 MNHEY, CDR2 SVGAGI. The CDR3 here is CASSTSGGQPQHF. Here the CDR3 DNA reads TGTGCCAGCAGTACCAGCGGCGGGCAGCCCCAGCATTTT.

The chain uses TRBV29-1 and TRBJ2-1; 7 bases line up with TRBD1. V gave up 6 bases and J gave up 9 bases; unmatched junction bases: 11. The CDR3 consists of 13 residues. Germline V gives CDR1 SQVTM, CDR2 ANQGSEA. CDR3: CSVPNRGSFEQFF. As DNA, the CDR3 is TGCAGCGTACCCAACAGGGGATCCTTTGAGCAGTTCTTC.